The 15 T cell receptor beta chains presented below share a single source sample, sequenced in a study of shared clonotypes between healthy human individuals (TCRdb year 2020). Preparation of the library involved the immunoSEQ multiplex PCR assay. As stored in TCRdb, this immuneACCESS dataset retains in-frame rearrangements with V and J assigned. A fraction of the clones does not appear; measured against another copy, unresolved V genes explain less than half of the discrepancy, and the remainder lacks a known reason. The sample yields some 1.1 million clones; roughly 77% were counted once. The ten most abundant clones make up 0.89% of the sample. The sample was memory CD4+ T cells from PBMCs. The cell subset or site label, as the study defines it: CD45RA-negative fraction. These receptors originate from a man between 18 and 29 years old in good health. Some clones in this sample may be carry-over from other donors' samples.

This clone was found many times. The chain uses TRBV30 and TRBJ1-2, with D uncertain. The CDR3 runs 8 residues. Germline V gene lookup returns CDR1 GTSNPN and CDR2 SVGIG (reference sequence). V was trimmed by 5 bases and J by 6 bases, leaving 1 base between them. CDR3 nucleotide sequence: TGTGCCTGGGATGGCTACACCTTC. Translating gives CAWDGYTF.

V usage is TRBV10-3 and J usage is TRBJ2-1; D gene uncertain. Germline V CDR1 and CDR2: ENHRY, SYGVKD. The CDR3 is 15 residues long. Trimming stripped 4 bases from V and 5 bases from J, with 15 bases between. The CDR3 protein is CAISVGLGMNNEQFF. For the CDR3, the DNA is TGTGCCATCAGTGTGGGCCTAGGGATGAACAATGAGCAGTTCTTC.

The chain joins TRBV4-1 to TRBJ2-3; 12 bases line up with TRBD2. V shed 0 bases and J 0 bases; nucleotides not matched to a gene: 10. Germline CDR1 MGHRA, CDR2 YSYEKL. CDR3 size: 20 residues. CDR3 in DNA: TGCGCCAGCAGCCAAGAACTAGCGGGAGGCCGGGTGGGGAGCACAGATACGCAGTATTTT. This codes for CASSQELAGGRVGSTDTQYF.

Comments on this clone: The identical CDR3 is also encoded by other nucleotide sequences in the sample. The chain joins TRBV7-2 to TRBJ1-3; D unresolved. This CDR3 has 13 amino acids. Germline assignment: CDR1 SGHTA and CDR2 FQGNSA. Trimming removed 4 bases at V and 0 bases at J, with 4 bases between. CDR3 sequence: CASSSVSGNTIYF. In DNA, the CDR3 is TGTGCCAGCAGCTCGGTCTCTGGAAACACCATATATTTT.

V is TRBV5-4 and J is TRBJ2-7; 7 bases are a match to TRBD1. J gave up 6 bases and V 2 bases, and 5 bases lay outside the gene matches. This CDR3 is 13 amino acids long. Germline V CDR1 and CDR2: SGHNT, YYREEE (reference sequence). CDR3 loop: CASSFDRVGEQYF. The CDR3 DNA sequence: TGTGCCAGCAGCTTCGACAGGGTAGGCGAGCAGTACTTC.

The V and J genes are TRBV6-5 and TRBJ1-5; 7 positions agree with TRBD1. J was trimmed by 13 bases and V by 6 bases; bases with no gene match: 6. Per the germline V gene, CDR1 is MNHEY and CDR2 is SVGAGI. CDR3 length equals 11 residues. The CDR3: CASRPDRAQHF. CDR3 sequence (DNA): TGTGCCAGCAGGCCCGACAGGGCTCAGCATTTT.

V and J are TRBV28 and TRBJ1-3; D gene ambiguous. The germline V gene has CDR1 MDHEN and CDR2 SYDVKM. The CDR3 spans 13 residues. V lost 7 bases and J lost 2, with 9 bases in between. The CDR3 loop reads CASTKLAGNTIYF. The CDR3 DNA sequence: TGTGCCAGCACTAAGTTGGCTGGAAACACCATATATTTT.

The V gene is TRBV19, the J gene TRBJ2-3; TRBD2 matches at 12 bases. The CDR3 length is 14 residues. Germline CDR1 LNHDA, CDR2 SQIVND (reference sequence). V lost 4 bases to trimming and J lost 8 bases; unmatched junction nucleotides: 4. The CDR3 is CASSTSGRGATQYF. As DNA, the CDR3 is TGTGCCAGTAGTACTAGCGGGAGGGGAGCTACGCAGTATTTT.

J is TRBJ2-2 and V is TRBV2; TRBD2 matches 7 bases. The V gene's germline CDR1 is SNHLY and CDR2 FYNNEI. The CDR3 has 15 amino acids. V gave up 8 bases and J gave up 1 base; unmatched junction bases: 7. The DNA for the CDR3 is TGTGCCAGCGGGGCGAGCGGGATGAACACCGGGGAGCTGTTTTTT. Translated, it gives CASGASGMNTGELFF.

Details on this clone: One junction end does not reproduce the germline sequence, and a read error may be involved. This chain uses TRBV18 with TRBJ2-5; no reliable D call. This CDR3 comprises 14 residues. Germline V gene data show CDR1 as KGHSH and CDR2 as LQKENI. The CDR3 nucleotides are TGTGCCAGCTCACCACAGAACAGTCAAGATACCCAGTACTTC. It translates to CASSPQNSQDTQYF.

This chain uses TRBV11-2 with TRBJ2-6, with D possibly being TRBD1 or TRBD2 (5 bases each). Germline V lookup: CDR1 SGHAT, CDR2 FQNNGV. The CDR3 extends over 15 amino acids. Between the trimmed V and J ends, which lost 5 bases and 1 base, there was a span of 9 bases. The CDR3 region has the DNA TGTGCCAGCAGCGTTGGGGGTTCTGGGGCCAACGTCCTGACTTTC. It codes for CASSVGGSGANVLTF.

The rearrangement uses TRBV19 and TRBJ1-5; the D gene is possibly TRBD1 (6 bases). Trimming cost V 5 bases and J 8 bases, with 16 bases left between them. From germline, CDR1 is LNHDA and CDR2 SQIVND (reference sequence). This CDR3 is 14 amino acids long. CDR3 coding DNA: TGTGCCAGTAGTTTACCCCCGAACAGGGAGCCCCAGCATTTT. This gives the protein CASSLPPNREPQHF.

This clone was counted a single time. V is TRBV5-1 and J is TRBJ2-7, with TRBD2 matching over 8 bases. The J segment lost 0 bases and the V segment lost 4 bases, leaving 9 bases of the junction unmatched. The germline gives CDR1 SGHRS, CDR2 YFSETQ. The CDR3 consists of 16 residues. This chain's CDR3 is CASSILAGTSSYEQYF. CDR3 nucleotide sequence: TGCGCCAGCAGCATTCTAGCGGGTACCAGCTCCTACGAGCAGTACTTC.

The V and J genes are TRBV9 and TRBJ2-1; the D call may be TRBD1 or TRBD2 (7 bases each). V shed 0 bases and J shed 7 bases, with 14 bases lying between them. Looked up from germline, CDR1 is SGDLS and CDR2 is YYNGEE. The CDR3 has 15 residues. The CDR3 here is CASSVAQGRGNEQFF. The CDR3 nucleotides are TGTGCCAGCAGCGTAGCACAGGGGAGGGGAAATGAGCAGTTCTTC.

This chain joins TRBV25-1 and TRBJ2-7; D may match TRBD1 or TRBD2 (5 bases each). Trimming left V 6 bases short and J 5 bases short, with 17 bases between. CDR3 length: 14 residues. Germline-derived CDR1 and CDR2 are MGHDK and SYGVNS. The CDR3 here is CASSHRGWVDEQYF. The CDR3 region has the DNA TGTGCCAGCAGCCATCGGGGCTGGGTGGACGAGCAGTACTTC.